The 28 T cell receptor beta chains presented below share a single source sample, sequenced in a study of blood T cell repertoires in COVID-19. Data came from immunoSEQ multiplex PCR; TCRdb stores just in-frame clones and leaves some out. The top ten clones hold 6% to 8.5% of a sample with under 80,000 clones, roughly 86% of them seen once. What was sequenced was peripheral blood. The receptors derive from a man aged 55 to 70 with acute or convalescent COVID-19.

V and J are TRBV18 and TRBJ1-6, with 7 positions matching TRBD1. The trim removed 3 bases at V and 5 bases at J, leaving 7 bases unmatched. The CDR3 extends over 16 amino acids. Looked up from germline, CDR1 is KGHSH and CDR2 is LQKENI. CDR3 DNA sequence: TGTGCCAGCTCACCCCGGACAGGATTTGATAATTCACCCCTCCACTTT. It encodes CASSPRTGFDNSPLHF.

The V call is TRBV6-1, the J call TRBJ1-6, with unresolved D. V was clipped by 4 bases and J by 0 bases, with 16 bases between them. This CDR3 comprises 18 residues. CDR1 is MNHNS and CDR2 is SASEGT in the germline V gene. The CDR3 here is CASSVAPVRSSYNSPLHF. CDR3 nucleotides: TGTGCCAGCAGTGTAGCGCCAGTCCGAAGCTCCTATAATTCACCCCTCCACTTT.

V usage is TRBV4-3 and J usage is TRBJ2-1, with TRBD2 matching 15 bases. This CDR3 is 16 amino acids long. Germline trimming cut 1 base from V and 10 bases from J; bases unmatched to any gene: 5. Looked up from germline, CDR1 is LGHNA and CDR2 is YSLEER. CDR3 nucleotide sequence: TGCGCCAGCAGCCAAGGGACTAGCGGGGGGGCAGGGGAGCAGTTCTTC. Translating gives CASSQGTSGGAGEQFF.

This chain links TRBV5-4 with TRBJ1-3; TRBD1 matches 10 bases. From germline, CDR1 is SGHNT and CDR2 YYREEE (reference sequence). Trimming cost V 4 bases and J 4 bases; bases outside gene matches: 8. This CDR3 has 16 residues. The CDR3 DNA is TGTGCCAGCAGCGGAGGGACAGGGGAACCGGGAAACACCATATATTTT. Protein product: CASSGGTGEPGNTIYF.

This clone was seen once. CDR3 DNA sequence: TGTGCCAGCAGTTCCGGGACAGGGGGCAACAAAGATACGCAGTATTTT. Translating gives CASSSGTGGNKDTQYF. J is TRBJ2-3 and V is TRBV11-3; 12 positions agree with TRBD1. The trim removed 6 bases at V and 5 bases at J, leaving 9 bases unmatched. The CDR3 covers 16 residues. CDR1 is SGHNT and CDR2 is YENEEA in the germline V gene.

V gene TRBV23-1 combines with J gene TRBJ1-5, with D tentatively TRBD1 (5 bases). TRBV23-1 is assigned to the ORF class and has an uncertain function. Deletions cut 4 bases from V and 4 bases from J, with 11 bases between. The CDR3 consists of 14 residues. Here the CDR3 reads CASSRWTRNQPQHF. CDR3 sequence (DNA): TGCGCCAGCAGTCGGTGGACAAGGAATCAGCCCCAGCATTTT.

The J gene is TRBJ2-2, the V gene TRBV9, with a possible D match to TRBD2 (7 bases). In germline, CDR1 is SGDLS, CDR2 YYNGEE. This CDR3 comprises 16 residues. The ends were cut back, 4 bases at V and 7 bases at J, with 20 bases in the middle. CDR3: CASSPRRGRKDGELFF. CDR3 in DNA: TGTGCCAGCAGCCCACGGCGGGGGCGGAAGGACGGGGAGCTGTTTTTT.

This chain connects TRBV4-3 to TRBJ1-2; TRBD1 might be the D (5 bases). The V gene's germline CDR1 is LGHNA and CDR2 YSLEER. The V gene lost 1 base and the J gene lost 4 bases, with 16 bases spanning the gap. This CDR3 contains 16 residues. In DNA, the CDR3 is TGCGCCAGCAGCCAAGCGGGACTCTCGGGAAGCTATGGCTACACCTTC. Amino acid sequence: CASSQAGLSGSYGYTF.

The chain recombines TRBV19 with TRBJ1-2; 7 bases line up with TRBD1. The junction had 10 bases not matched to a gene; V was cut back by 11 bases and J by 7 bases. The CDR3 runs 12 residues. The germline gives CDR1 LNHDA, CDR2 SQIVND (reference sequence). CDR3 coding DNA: TGTGCCTCCAGGGGGGCCGGTTTTGGCTACACCTTC. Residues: CASRGAGFGYTF.

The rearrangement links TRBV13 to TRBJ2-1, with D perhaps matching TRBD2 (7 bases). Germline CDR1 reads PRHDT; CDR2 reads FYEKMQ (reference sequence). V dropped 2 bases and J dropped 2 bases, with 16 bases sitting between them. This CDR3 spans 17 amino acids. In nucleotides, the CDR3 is TGTGCCAGCAGCTTAATGGGAGGCGGGGGCCCCTACAATGAGCAGTTCTTC. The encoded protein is CASSLMGGGGPYNEQFF.

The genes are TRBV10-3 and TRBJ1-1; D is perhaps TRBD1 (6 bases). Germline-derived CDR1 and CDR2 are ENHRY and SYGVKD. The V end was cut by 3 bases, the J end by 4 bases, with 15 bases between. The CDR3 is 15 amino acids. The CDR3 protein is CAISDLTGAGTEAFF. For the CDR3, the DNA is TGTGCCATCAGTGACTTGACAGGTGCTGGCACTGAAGCTTTCTTT.

Here the CDR3 reads CASSRGQGMNTEAFF. CDR3 nucleotides: TGTGCCAGCAGCCGCGGACAGGGAATGAACACTGAAGCTTTCTTT. This chain uses TRBV5-4 with TRBJ1-1; 8 bases are a match to TRBD1. The CDR3 covers 15 residues. The germline gives CDR1 SGHNT, CDR2 YYREEE (reference sequence). Trimming cost V 4 bases and J 0 bases; bases outside gene matches: 5.

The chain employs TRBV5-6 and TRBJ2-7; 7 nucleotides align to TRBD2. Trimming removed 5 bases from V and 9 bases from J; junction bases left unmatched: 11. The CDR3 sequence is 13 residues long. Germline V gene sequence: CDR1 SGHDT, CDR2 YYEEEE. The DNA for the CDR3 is TGTGCCAGCAGTGGCCCTAGGAGGGAGGGGCAGTACTTC. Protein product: CASSGPRREGQYF.

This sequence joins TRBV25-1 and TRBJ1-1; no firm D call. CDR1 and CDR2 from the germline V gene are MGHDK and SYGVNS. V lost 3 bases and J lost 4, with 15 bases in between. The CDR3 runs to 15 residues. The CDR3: CASSDPRGMGTEAFF. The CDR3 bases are TGTGCCAGCAGTGACCCTCGAGGGATGGGCACTGAAGCTTTCTTT. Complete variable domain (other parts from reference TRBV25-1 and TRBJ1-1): EADIYQTPRYLVIGTGKKITLECSQTMGHDKMYWYQQDPGMELHLIHYSYGVNSTEKGDLSSESTVSRIRTEHFPLTLESARPSHTSQYLCASSDPRGMGTEAFFGQGTRLTVV.

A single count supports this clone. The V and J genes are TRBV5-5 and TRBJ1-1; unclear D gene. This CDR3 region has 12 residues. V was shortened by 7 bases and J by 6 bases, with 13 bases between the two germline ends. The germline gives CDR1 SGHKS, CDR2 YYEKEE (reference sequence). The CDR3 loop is CASQKWSAEAFF. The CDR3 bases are TGTGCCAGCCAAAAGTGGAGCGCTGAAGCTTTCTTT.

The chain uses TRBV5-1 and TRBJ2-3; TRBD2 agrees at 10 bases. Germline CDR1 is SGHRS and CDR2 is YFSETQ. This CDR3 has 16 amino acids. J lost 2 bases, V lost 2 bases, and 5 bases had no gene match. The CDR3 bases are TGCGCCAGCAGCTTATACACTAGCGGGACCACAGATACGCAGTATTTT. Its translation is CASSLYTSGTTDTQYF.

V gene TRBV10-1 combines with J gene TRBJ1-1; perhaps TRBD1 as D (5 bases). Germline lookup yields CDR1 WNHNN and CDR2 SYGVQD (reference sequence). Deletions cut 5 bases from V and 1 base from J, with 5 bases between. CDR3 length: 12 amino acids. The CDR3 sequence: CASSQGNTEAFF. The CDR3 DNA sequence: TGCGCCAGCAGTCAGGGGAACACTGAAGCTTTCTTT.

The CDR3 sequence is CASSPYGSGTGGLVNEQFF. Here the CDR3 DNA reads TGTGCCAGCTCACCGTACGGAAGTGGGACAGGGGGTCTTGTTAATGAGCAGTTCTTC. The rearrangement links TRBV18 to TRBJ2-1; 11 nucleotides line up with TRBD1. Looked up from germline, CDR1 is KGHSH and CDR2 is LQKENI. The CDR3 spans 19 residues. Germline trimming cut 3 bases from V and 7 bases from J; bases unmatched to any gene: 17.

The CDR3 protein is CASSRSNQPQHF. The CDR3 nucleotides are TGTGCCAGCAGCCGTTCCAATCAGCCCCAGCATTTT. The chain employs TRBV5-6 and TRBJ1-5, with D uncertain. From germline, CDR1 is SGHDT and CDR2 YYEEEE. The CDR3 has 12 residues. V lost 4 bases to trimming and J lost 3 bases, with 5 bases between them.

The DNA of the CDR3 is TGTGCCACCAGTCACCCCGGGGGGGCCGGCACCGGGGAGCTGTTTTTT. Its translation: CATSHPGGAGTGELFF. V and J are TRBV15 and TRBJ2-2, with TRBD2 matching over 8 bases. In germline, CDR1 is LNHNV, CDR2 YYDKDF (reference sequence). This CDR3 contains 16 residues. J was trimmed by 4 bases and V by 6 bases; bases with no gene match: 10.

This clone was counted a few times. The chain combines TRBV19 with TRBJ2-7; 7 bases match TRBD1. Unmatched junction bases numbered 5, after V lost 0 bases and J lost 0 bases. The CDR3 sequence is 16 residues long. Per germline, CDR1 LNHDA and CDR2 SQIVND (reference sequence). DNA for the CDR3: TGTGCCAGTAGTATAGAACACAGGGGAAGCTCCTACGAGCAGTACTTC. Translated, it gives CASSIEHRGSSYEQYF.

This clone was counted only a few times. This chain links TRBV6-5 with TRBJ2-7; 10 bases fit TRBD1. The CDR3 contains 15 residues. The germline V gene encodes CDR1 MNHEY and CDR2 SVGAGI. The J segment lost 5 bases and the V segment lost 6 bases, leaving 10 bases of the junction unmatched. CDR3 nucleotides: TGTGCCAGCAGGTCCCCGGGACAGGGGTCTCACGAGCAGTACTTC. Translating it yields CASRSPGQGSHEQYF.

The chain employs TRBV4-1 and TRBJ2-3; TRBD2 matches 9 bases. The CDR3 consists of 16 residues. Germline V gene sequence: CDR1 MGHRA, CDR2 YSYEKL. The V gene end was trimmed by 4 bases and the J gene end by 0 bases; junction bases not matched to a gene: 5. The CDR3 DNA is TGCGCCAGCAGCCTGCTGACTAGCGGAAGCACAGATACGCAGTATTTT. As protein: CASSLLTSGSTDTQYF.

The CDR3 protein is CASSPPGRGLDTGELFF. DNA of the CDR3: TGTGCCAGCTCACCACCGGGAAGGGGCCTGGACACCGGGGAGCTGTTTTTT. The gene calls are TRBV18 and TRBJ2-2; TRBD1 might be the D (5 bases). The CDR3 length is 17 residues. V lost 0 bases to trimming and J lost 3 bases, with 14 bases between them. Germline lookup yields CDR1 KGHSH and CDR2 LQKENI.

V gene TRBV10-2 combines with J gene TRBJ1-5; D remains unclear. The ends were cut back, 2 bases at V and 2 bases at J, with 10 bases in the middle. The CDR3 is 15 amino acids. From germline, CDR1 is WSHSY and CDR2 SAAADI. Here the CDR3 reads CASSELLSGNQPQHF. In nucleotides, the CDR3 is TGCGCCAGCAGTGAGCTCCTTAGTGGCAATCAGCCCCAGCATTTT.

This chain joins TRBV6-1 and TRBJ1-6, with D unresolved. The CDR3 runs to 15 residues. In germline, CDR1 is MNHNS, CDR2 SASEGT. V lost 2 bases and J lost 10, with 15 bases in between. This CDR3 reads CASSEIGQAYSPLHF. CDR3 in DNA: TGTGCCAGCAGTGAAATAGGTCAGGCTTACTCACCCCTCCACTTT.

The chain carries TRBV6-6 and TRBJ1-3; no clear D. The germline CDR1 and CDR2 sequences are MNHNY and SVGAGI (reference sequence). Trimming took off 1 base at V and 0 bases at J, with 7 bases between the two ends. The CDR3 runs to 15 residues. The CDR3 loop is CASSYLTGSGNTIYF. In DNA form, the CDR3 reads TGTGCCAGCAGTTACTTAACGGGCTCTGGAAACACCATATATTTT.

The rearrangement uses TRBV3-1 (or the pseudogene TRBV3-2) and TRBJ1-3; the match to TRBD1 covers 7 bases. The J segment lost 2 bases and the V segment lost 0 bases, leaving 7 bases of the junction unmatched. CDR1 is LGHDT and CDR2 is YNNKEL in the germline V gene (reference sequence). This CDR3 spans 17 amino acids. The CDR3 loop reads CASSQDLWQGAGNTIYF. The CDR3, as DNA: TGTGCCAGCAGCCAAGATCTGTGGCAGGGGGCTGGAAACACCATATATTTT.